A single sample is the source of the 3 T cell receptor beta chains below, sequenced in a study of blood T cells in healthy people across ages. Then a second PCR, running about 6 to 12 cycles, was carried out with a sample-barcoded 5' primer and a J-beta primer mix. TCRdb re-called the 5' RACE reads with MiXCR, one entry per CDR3 protein. The repertoire holds about 1.7 million distinct CDR3 sequences, with 28% as singletons. Material: blood. Receptors were obtained from a woman aged 25 to 39 in good health.

This clonotype was recorded a few times. The genes are TRBV7-2 and TRBJ2-1; 16 bases are shared with TRBD2. Germline V CDR1 and CDR2: SGHTA, FQGNSA. The ends lost 5 bases at V and 10 bases at J; junction bases unmatched: 8. This CDR3 comprises 16 residues. In nucleotides, the CDR3 is TGTGCCAGCAGCGAGGGACTAGCGGGGGGGCATGGAGAGCAGTTCTTC. The encoded protein is CASSEGLAGGHGEQFF.

This clonotype was detected only a few times. The V and J genes are TRBV13 and TRBJ2-3; the D gene could be TRBD1 or TRBD2 (6 bases each). V dropped 8 bases and J dropped 3 bases, with 12 bases sitting between them. Germline values: CDR1 PRHDT, CDR2 FYEKMQ (reference sequence). This CDR3 is built from 13 residues. The CDR3 reads CASARGGTDTQYF. The DNA for the CDR3 is TGTGCCAGCGCTAGAGGGGGGACAGATACGCAGTATTTT.

This clonotype appeared many times. The chain carries TRBV6-2 or TRBV6-3 and TRBJ2-7; 8 nucleotides align to TRBD1. CDR1 is MNHEY, CDR2 SVGEGT, per germline. The CDR3 loop spans 12 amino acids. V shed 7 bases and J 5 bases; nucleotides not matched to a gene: 4. CDR3 protein: CASTPQGDEQYF. The CDR3 coding sequence is TGTGCCAGCACCCCACAGGGGGACGAGCAGTACTTC.